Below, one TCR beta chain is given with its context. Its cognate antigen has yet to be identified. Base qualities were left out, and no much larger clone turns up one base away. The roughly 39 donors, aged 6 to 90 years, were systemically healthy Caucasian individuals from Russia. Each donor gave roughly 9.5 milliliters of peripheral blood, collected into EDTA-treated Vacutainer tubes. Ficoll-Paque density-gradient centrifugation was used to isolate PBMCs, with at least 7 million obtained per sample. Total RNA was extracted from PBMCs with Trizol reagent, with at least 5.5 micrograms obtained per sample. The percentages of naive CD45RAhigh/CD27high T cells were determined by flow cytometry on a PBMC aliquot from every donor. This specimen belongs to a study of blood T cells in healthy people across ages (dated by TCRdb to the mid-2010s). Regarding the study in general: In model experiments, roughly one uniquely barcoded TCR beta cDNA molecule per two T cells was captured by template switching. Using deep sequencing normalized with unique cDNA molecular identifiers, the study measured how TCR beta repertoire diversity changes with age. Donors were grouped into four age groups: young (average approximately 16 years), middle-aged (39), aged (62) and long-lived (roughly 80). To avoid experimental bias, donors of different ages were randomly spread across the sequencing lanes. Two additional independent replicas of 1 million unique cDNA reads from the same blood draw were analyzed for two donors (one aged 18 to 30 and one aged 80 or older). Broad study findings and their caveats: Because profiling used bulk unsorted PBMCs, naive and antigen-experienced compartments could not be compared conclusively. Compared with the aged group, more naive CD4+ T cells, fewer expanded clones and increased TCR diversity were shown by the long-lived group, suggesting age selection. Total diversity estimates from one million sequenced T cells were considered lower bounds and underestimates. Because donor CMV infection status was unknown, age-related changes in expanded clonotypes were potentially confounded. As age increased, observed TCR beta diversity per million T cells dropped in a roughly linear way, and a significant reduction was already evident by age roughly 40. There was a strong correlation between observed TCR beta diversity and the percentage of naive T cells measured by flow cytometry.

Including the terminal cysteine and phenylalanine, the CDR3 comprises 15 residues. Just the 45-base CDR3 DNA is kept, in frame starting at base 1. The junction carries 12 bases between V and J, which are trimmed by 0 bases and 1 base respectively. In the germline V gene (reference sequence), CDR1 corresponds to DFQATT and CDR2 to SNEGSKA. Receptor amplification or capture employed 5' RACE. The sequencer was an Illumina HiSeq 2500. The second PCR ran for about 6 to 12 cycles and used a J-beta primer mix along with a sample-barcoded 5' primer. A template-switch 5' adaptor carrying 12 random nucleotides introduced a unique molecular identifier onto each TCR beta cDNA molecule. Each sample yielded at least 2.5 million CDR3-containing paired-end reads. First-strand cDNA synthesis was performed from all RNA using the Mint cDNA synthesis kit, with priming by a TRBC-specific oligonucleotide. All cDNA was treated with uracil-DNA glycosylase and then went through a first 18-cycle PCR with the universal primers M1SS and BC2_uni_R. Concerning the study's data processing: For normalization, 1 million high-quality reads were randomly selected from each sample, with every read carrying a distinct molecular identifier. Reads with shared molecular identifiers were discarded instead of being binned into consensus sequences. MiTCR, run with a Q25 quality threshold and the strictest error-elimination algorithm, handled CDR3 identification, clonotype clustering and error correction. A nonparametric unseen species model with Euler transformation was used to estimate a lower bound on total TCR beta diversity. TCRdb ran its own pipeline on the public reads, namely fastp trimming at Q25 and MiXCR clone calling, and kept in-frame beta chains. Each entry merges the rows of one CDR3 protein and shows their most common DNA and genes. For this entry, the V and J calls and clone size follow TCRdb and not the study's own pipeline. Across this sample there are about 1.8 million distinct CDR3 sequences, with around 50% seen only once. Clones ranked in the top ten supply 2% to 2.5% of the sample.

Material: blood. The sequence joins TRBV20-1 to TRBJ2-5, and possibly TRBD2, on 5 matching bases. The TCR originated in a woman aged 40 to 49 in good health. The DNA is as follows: TGCAGTGCTAGAGATAGGGAGACGACCCAAGAGACCCAGTACTTC. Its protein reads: CSARDRETTQETQYF.